Listed below are T cell receptor beta chains from one sample, sequenced in a study of metastatic and nonmetastatic thyroid tumors. TCRdb recomputed clones from the PCR reads via MiXCR. Of some 30,000 clones listed, more than 3.5% are singletons. The specimen sequenced was blood. All receptors derive from a female donor with papillary thyroid cancer or a benign thyroid nodule (not recorded which). Some clones in this sample may be carry-over from other donors' samples. Each CDR3 is given with its conserved first and last residue. D genes are given only for firm matches. Some rows have no size entry. The others give once, few or many, or a class for an expanded clone.

abundance	v_gene	j_gene	d_gene	CDR3nt	CDR3aa
medium-sized	TRBV27	TRBJ2-7	NA	TGTGCCAGCAGTTTGGAAGGGACCGGCAACGAGCAGTACTTC	CASSLEGTGNEQYF
few	TRBV20-1	TRBJ1-2	NA	TGCAGTGCTAGAGGCCCGACTGCTAACTATGGCTACACCTTC	CSARGPTANYGYTF
many	TRBV7-2	TRBJ2-1	TRBD2	TGTGCCAGCAGCCGTAGCGGGAGAGAGCAGTTCTTC	CASSRSGREQFF
many	TRBV5-8	TRBJ2-1	TRBD2	TGTGCCAGCAGCGGGACTAGCACGGGGTCCTACAATGAGCAGTTCTTC	CASSGTSTGSYNEQFF
few	TRBV24-1	TRBJ2-5	NA	TGTGCCACCTGGGGTAGCGGAGAGACCCAGTACTTC	CATWGSGETQYF
few	TRBV6-5	TRBJ2-3	NA	TGTGCCAGCAGTTACTTGTGGAATCACCCCACAGATACGCAGTATTTT	CASSYLWNHPTDTQYF
many	TRBV14	TRBJ2-3	TRBD2	TGTGCCAGCAGCCAAGAGTTTGTAGCGGGAGGACAAGATACGCAGTATTTT	CASSQEFVAGGQDTQYF
few	TRBV12-3/TRBV12-4	TRBJ2-3	NA	TGTGCCAGCAGTTTGAGAGGTTCTAGCACAGATACGCAGTATTTT	CASSLRGSSTDTQYF
many	TRBV12-3/TRBV12-4	TRBJ2-1	TRBD2	TGTGCCAGCACCCCGTCGACTAGCGGGAGGGCCAATGAGCAGTTCTTC	CASTPSTSGRANEQFF
NA	TRBV6-5	TRBJ2-6	NA	TGTGCCAGCAGTTACCGGCAGGGGTCTATCAGCTCTGGGGCCAACGTCCTGACTTTC	CASSYRQGSISSGANVLTF
many	TRBV5-6	TRBJ2-7	TRBD1	TGTGCCAGCAGCTTACAGGGGTACGAGCAGTACTTC	CASSLQGYEQYF
many	TRBV6-5	TRBJ1-1	TRBD1	TGTGCCAGCAGTTACTCGATAAATAGACAGGGAGGGGTCACTGAAGCTTTCTTT	CASSYSINRQGGVTEAFF
few	TRBV7-9	TRBJ2-7	TRBD1	TGTGCCAGCAGCCCACGCTGGGACAGGGGGGACGAGCAGTACTTC	CASSPRWDRGDEQYF
medium-sized	TRBV28	TRBJ2-7	NA	TGTGCCAGCAGTTTACCCGGGTCCCAGTGGCAGTACTTC	CASSLPGSQWQYF
few	TRBV19	TRBJ2-7	NA	TGTGCCAGTAGTATTAGGACAGGAGGGAAGGACGAGCAGTACTTC	CASSIRTGGKDEQYF
NA	TRBV6-1	TRBJ2-7	NA	TGCGCCAGCAGCCCAGCTCCACTCGGGGAGCAGTACTTC	CASSPAPLGEQYF
few	TRBV27	TRBJ1-4	NA	TGTGCCAGCAGTTGGACAGCAACTAATGAAAAACTGTTTTTT	CASSWTATNEKLFF
many	TRBV20-1	TRBJ1-5	NA	TGCAGTGCTAGAGCGTTTCACAGGCTTATTAATCAGCCCCAGCATTTT	CSARAFHRLINQPQHF
few	TRBV28	TRBJ1-5	NA	TGTGCCAGCACCCCTATGGGGTTAGGTCAGCCCCAGCATTTT	CASTPMGLGQPQHF
few	TRBV20-1	TRBJ2-1	TRBD2	TGCAGTGCTAGAGACCCTACTAGCGTCCCTTACAATGAGCAGTTCTTC	CSARDPTSVPYNEQFF
few	TRBV28	TRBJ1-2	TRBD1	TGTGCCAGCAGTCCGACAGACCAGGGGGCTAGCGGCTACACCTTC	CASSPTDQGASGYTF
many	TRBV19	TRBJ1-4	NA	TGTGCCAGTAGTATGGGGGGTTTTAATGAAAAACTGTTTTTT	CASSMGGFNEKLFF
NA	TRBV27	TRBJ2-6	TRBD1	TGTGCCAGCAGTTTAAGGGGTTGGGACAGAAACTCTGGGGCCAACGTCCTGACTTTC	CASSLRGWDRNSGANVLTF
few	TRBV28	TRBJ2-7	NA	TGTGCCAGCAGTCCATCCCCTGCGGGACGGTACGAGCAGTACTTC	CASSPSPAGRYEQYF
many	TRBV20-1	TRBJ1-6	NA	TGCAGTGCCGTTATCGGGTCCGATAATTCACCCCTCCACTTT	CSAVIGSDNSPLHF
many	TRBV7-9	TRBJ2-1	NA	TGTGCCAGCAGCTTATTCGGTGGGGGCGAGGACAATGAGCAGTTCTTC	CASSLFGGGEDNEQFF
NA	TRBV11-3	TRBJ2-3	TRBD2	TGTGCCAGCAGCTTAGTTGCGGGGGGCACAGATACGCAGTATTTT	CASSLVAGGTDTQYF
few	TRBV20-1	TRBJ2-7	TRBD2	TGCAGTGCTAGCCACAGGCAGGGCGCGGGAGAACAGTACTTC	CSASHRQGAGEQYF
few	TRBV28	TRBJ1-2	NA	TGTGCCAGCAGCTTAGATCTGGGTGATGGCTACACCTTC	CASSLDLGDGYTF
many	TRBV6-1	TRBJ1-2	NA	TGTGCCAGCAGTTGGCACACCGGGACGGTTAACTATGGCTACACCTTC	CASSWHTGTVNYGYTF
few	TRBV20-1	TRBJ2-7	NA	TGCAGTGCTAGTAACGGGGACGAGCAGTACTTC	CSASNGDEQYF
many	TRBV18	TRBJ2-7	TRBD1	TGTGCCAGCTCATCCCCGGGACAGAGCTACGAGCAGTACTTC	CASSSPGQSYEQYF
NA	TRBV6-2/TRBV6-3	TRBJ2-3	NA	TGTGCCAGCGGACGGACTGACACAGATACGCAGTATTTT	CASGRTDTDTQYF
NA	TRBV28	TRBJ2-7	TRBD2	TGTGCTAGCAGTTTCGGCGGGGGTTCCTACGAGCAGTACTTC	CASSFGGGSYEQYF
many	TRBV2	TRBJ2-4	TRBD2	TGTGCCAGCAGTGTAAGATCCGCGGGGGGAGGAGGCATTCAGTACTTC	CASSVRSAGGGGIQYF
many	TRBV11-3	TRBJ2-7	NA	TGTGCCAGCAGCTCCGACAGCTCCTACGAGCAGTACTTC	CASSSDSSYEQYF
once	TRBV30	TRBJ2-1	TRBD2	TGTGCCTGGAGTGGACCGGGACTAGCGACGAATGAGCAGTTCTTC	CAWSGPGLATNEQFF
many	TRBV5-4	TRBJ2-2	NA	TGTGTCAGCAGCAATCAGGGGTCCACCGGGGAGCTGTTTTTT	CVSSNQGSTGELFF
many	TRBV5-1	TRBJ1-1	NA	TGCGCCAGCAGCTTGGATGCGAACACTGAAGCTTTCTTT	CASSLDANTEAFF
few	TRBV3-1	TRBJ1-2	TRBD1	TGTGCCAGCAGCCCAGCCCTACAGGGGATTAGTGGCTACACCTTC	CASSPALQGISGYTF
many	TRBV20-1	TRBJ2-1	NA	TGCAGTGCTGGGGATAGCTCCTACAATGAGCAGTTCTTC	CSAGDSSYNEQFF
many	TRBV20-1	TRBJ1-1	NA	TGCAGTGCTCCCGGGACGGTGAACACTGAAGCTTTCTTT	CSAPGTVNTEAFF
few	TRBV20-1	TRBJ2-3	NA	TGCAGTGCTAGAGATAGCGGTAGCACAGATACGCAGTATTTT	CSARDSGSTDTQYF
many	TRBV7-2	TRBJ2-5	TRBD1	TGTGCCAGCAGCTTAGGACCGGGACAGGGTATGGAGACCCAGTACTTC	CASSLGPGQGMETQYF
many	TRBV3-1	TRBJ2-7	NA	TGTGCCAGCAGCCAACGCTCCTACGAGCAGTACTTC	CASSQRSYEQYF
NA	TRBV18	TRBJ2-3	NA	TGTGCCAGTTCTGGGCAAGGTGGTGATGGCTACACAGATACGCAGTATTTT	CASSGQGGDGYTDTQYF
few	TRBV7-8	TRBJ2-2	TRBD2	TGTGCAGTGGGTAGCGGGAGGTCCGGGGAGCTTTTTTTT	CAVGSGRSGELFF
NA	TRBV20-1	TRBJ1-2	NA	TGCAGTGCTAGGGCGGGGAAGGGGTGGGGCTACACCTTC	CSARAGKGWGYTF
medium-sized	TRBV6-5	TRBJ2-7	NA	TGTGCCAGCAGTTACTCGAGGGCTAGCGCGGCCTACGAGCAGTACTTC	CASSYSRASAAYEQYF
few	TRBV12-3/TRBV12-4	TRBJ2-7	NA	TGTGCCAGCAGTTTACGAGCCTCCGGGACTGGGGAGCAGTACTTC	CASSLRASGTGEQYF
many	TRBV3-1	TRBJ2-2	NA	TGTGCCAGCAGCCTCTCGGACTCGACCGGGGAGCTGTTTTTT	CASSLSDSTGELFF
NA	TRBV6-2/TRBV6-3	TRBJ2-2	NA	TGTGCCAGCAGTTTTGCGGGACTGAACACCGGGGAGCTGTTTTTT	CASSFAGLNTGELFF
large	TRBV5-1	TRBJ2-1	TRBD2	TGCGCCAGCAGCTTGGAGTCTAGCGGAGCCCAAGAGAAGCAGTTCTTC	CASSLESSGAQEKQFF